The rows below give T cell receptor beta chains drawn from one sample of a study of cytomegalovirus exposure and HLA in healthy donors. Profiling relied on immunoSEQ multiplex PCR, and the TCRdb table lists in-frame clones only, not all of them. This repertoire includes 120,000 to 150,000 clones. Sequencing input: PBMCs. Every receptor here comes from a man aged 40-55 years in good health and CMV-seronegative. The CDR3 runs from the conserved cysteine through the conserved F or W. The D gene is left open where the match is weak.

V gene,D gene,J gene,CDR3 protein,CDR3 DNA
TRBV25-1,NA,TRBJ2-7,CASSITGPYEQYF,TGTGCCAGCAGTATTACAGGGCCCTACGAGCAGTACTTC
TRBV14,NA,TRBJ2-5,CASSQELYDRQETQYF,TGTGCCAGCAGCCAAGAGCTATACGACAGACAAGAGACCCAGTACTTC
TRBV27,NA,TRBJ1-6,CASSWAQSSYNSPLHF,TGTGCCAGCAGTTGGGCACAGAGCTCCTATAATTCACCCCTCCACTTT
TRBV7-9,NA,TRBJ1-2,CASSRESRGDGYTF,TGTGCCAGCAGCCGGGAGTCACGGGGCGATGGCTACACCTTC
TRBV19,TRBD1,TRBJ1-1,CASSPGTGGTEAFF,TGTGCCAGTAGTCCCGGGACAGGGGGGACTGAAGCTTTCTTT
TRBV10-1,NA,TRBJ1-2,CASSSNRVNANYGYTF,TGCGCCAGCAGTTCGAACAGGGTGAACGCTAACTATGGCTACACCTTC
TRBV19,NA,TRBJ1-1,CASTETPNTEAFF,TGTGCCAGTACCGAGACACCGAACACTGAAGCTTTCTTT
TRBV7-3,TRBD1,TRBJ2-7,CASSWDRGPYEQYF,TGTGCCAGCAGCTGGGACAGGGGACCCTACGAGCAGTACTTC
TRBV4-3,NA,TRBJ2-7,CASAPTGGLEQYF,TGCGCCAGCGCCCCTACTGGGGGCCTCGAGCAGTACTTC
TRBV7-8,TRBD1,TRBJ2-5,CASRRGTGGETQYF,TGTGCCAGCAGACGGGGGACAGGGGGAGAGACCCAGTACTTC
TRBV11-2,TRBD2,TRBJ2-3,CASSPSGGAYTDTQYF,TGTGCCAGCAGCCCTTCCGGGGGGGCCTATACAGATACGCAGTATTTT
TRBV18,NA,TRBJ2-3,CASSPPHRVTDTQYF,TGTGCCAGCTCACCACCTCACAGGGTGACAGATACGCAGTATTTT
TRBV5-1,NA,TRBJ2-5,CASSIQGAQETQYF,TGCGCCAGCAGCATCCAGGGTGCCCAAGAGACCCAGTACTTC
TRBV5-1,TRBD1,TRBJ1-2,CASSLELTGGRGYTF,TGCGCCAGCAGCTTGGAGTTAACAGGGGGAAGGGGCTACACCTTC
TRBV5-1,NA,TRBJ1-4,CASSLGGSTNEKLFF,TGCGCCAGCAGCTTAGGGGGATCAACTAATGAAAAACTGTTTTTT
TRBV11-2,NA,TRBJ2-2,CASSLNQDWTNTGELFF,TGTGCCAGCAGCCTAAACCAGGACTGGACGAACACCGGGGAGCTGTTTTTT
TRBV14,NA,TRBJ2-2,CASSQDGARATGELFF,TGTGCCAGCAGCCAAGATGGGGCCAGAGCCACCGGGGAGCTGTTTTTT
TRBV7-9,NA,TRBJ1-1,CASSPRGTMNTEAFF,TGTGCCAGCAGTCCGCGGGGAACCATGAACACTGAAGCTTTCTTT
TRBV11-2,TRBD1,TRBJ1-4,CASSAYRGDLRKLFF,TGTGCCAGCAGCGCCTACAGGGGCGATCTTAGAAAACTGTTTTTT
TRBV6-4,NA,TRBJ2-1,CASSDSWDGSSYNEQFF,TGTGCCAGCAGTGACTCTTGGGACGGGAGCTCCTACAATGAGCAGTTCTTC
TRBV27,TRBD1,TRBJ2-6,CASSPGQGSGANVLTF,TGTGCCAGCAGTCCGGGACAGGGGTCTGGGGCCAACGTCCTGACTTTC
TRBV6-1,NA,TRBJ1-2,CASRHLNYGYTF,TGTGCCAGCAGACACCTTAACTATGGCTACACCTTC
TRBV7-3,NA,TRBJ1-6,CASSSSHQGNSPLHF,TGTGCCAGCAGCTCTAGCCACCAGGGGAATTCACCCCTCCACTTT
TRBV9,TRBD1,TRBJ2-2,CASSPRTGLTGELFF,TGTGCCAGCAGCCCCAGGACAGGGCTCACCGGGGAGCTGTTTTTT
TRBV6-1,NA,TRBJ2-5,CASSERGGQETQYF,TGTGCCAGCAGTGAAAGGGGCGGTCAAGAGACCCAGTACTTC
TRBV29-1,NA,TRBJ2-7,CSVEGPSSSEQYF,TGCAGCGTTGAAGGCCCTTCTTCCAGCGAGCAGTACTTC
TRBV7-3,TRBD2,TRBJ2-3,CASSWGLDTDTQYF,TGTGCCAGCAGCTGGGGACTAGACACAGATACGCAGTATTTT
TRBV5-1,TRBD2,TRBJ2-5,CASSRGLAAQETQYF,TGCGCCAGCAGTCGGGGACTAGCGGCGCAAGAGACCCAGTACTTC
TRBV27,TRBD1,TRBJ1-6,CASSPRPTGVTNSPLHF,TGTGCCAGCAGCCCCCGCCCGACAGGGGTAACAAATTCACCCCTCCACTTT
TRBV5-4,TRBD1,TRBJ1-1,CASSLGQGALTEAFF,TGTGCCAGCAGCCTCGGACAGGGGGCGCTTACTGAAGCTTTCTTT
TRBV7-8,NA,TRBJ1-1,CASSFNPGGAPLTEAFF,TGTGCCAGCAGCTTTAACCCCGGGGGGGCCCCACTCACTGAAGCTTTCTTT
TRBV9,TRBD1,TRBJ1-6,CASSGTGSNSPLHF,TGTGCCAGCAGTGGGACAGGGAGTAATTCACCCCTCCACTTT
TRBV27,NA,TRBJ1-5,CASGPWGNQPQHF,TGTGCCAGCGGGCCCTGGGGCAATCAGCCCCAGCATTTT
TRBV9,TRBD1,TRBJ1-1,CASSVGAGQGAYNTEAFF,TGTGCCAGCAGCGTAGGGGCGGGACAGGGGGCTTATAACACTGAAGCTTTCTTT